This T cell receptor (beta chain) was identified during a study of immune heterogeneity within non-small cell lung tumors (dated 2018 in TCRdb). Some background on the complete study: By histology, the tumors were a handful of squamous cell carcinomas, about ten non-squamous carcinomas and 1 tumor not otherwise specified. To look at intratumoral immune heterogeneity, the study ran whole-exome sequencing, RNA-seq and TCR beta repertoire sequencing on several spatially distinct regions taken from every NSCLC tumor. TCR repertoire analysis included 57 tumor loci from 15 or so patients, whereas transcriptome data included only about 46 loci from approximately 11 patients. Binding of neoantigens to the HLA alleles of each patient was predicted with netMHCpan-3.0 for mutant peptides of 8 to 11 amino acids.

Paper-wide results and their limitations: Identical dominant CDR3B clonotypes recurred across loci within a patient, yet different tumor locations also harbored unique high-frequency clones. Local T-cell repertoire clonality showed a statistically significant but moderate positive correlation with local tumor mutational burden (R about 0.35). Individual patients mostly had different high-frequency TCR beta clonotypes.

V drops 5 bases and J drops 5 bases, leaving 4 bases in between. Based on the germline V gene (reference sequence), the CDR1 and CDR2 sequences are PRHDT and FYEKMQ. The CDR3 has 11 amino acids, counting the end cysteine and phenylalanine. Left in the record is the CDR3 DNA by itself, 33 bases read in frame from the first base. The TCR template was genomic DNA extracted from bulk tumor tissue, and roughly 600 ng of gDNA was amplified for each sample. During surgery, multiple biopsies were taken from each primary tumor and placed as far apart as possible within the tumor mass. The study cohort was described as untreated and was composed of newly diagnosed NSCLC cases undergoing curative surgery. Donors were roughly 16 newly diagnosed non-small cell lung cancer patients undergoing surgery with curative intent. Resected tumor masses were reviewed by two independent pathologists. Only DNA and RNA samples of high quality went on to sequencing.

The TCR beta CDR3 region was amplified with a multiplex PCR system, in which a first round of approximately 11 cycles was run using 32 V-gene forward and 13 J-gene reverse primers. A QIAGEN Multiplex PCR Kit was used for first-round PCR, and the primer sequences were filed in Chinese patent CN105087789A. In a second PCR round, Illumina universal primers were added with the Phusion High-Fidelity PCR Kit. The TCR libraries underwent paired-end sequencing with a read length of 151 bp on the Illumina HiSeq X Ten platform. In the paper's pipeline: Cutadapt was used to discard reads without multiplex PCR primers, PEAR merged the read pairs, and MiXCR with default settings called the CDR3 regions. Repertoire diversity was assessed by Shannon entropy, and clonality was calculated as one minus the Shannon entropy divided by the ln of the count of productive unique sequences. Dominant or high-frequency T-cell clones were defined as clonotypes at frequencies of at least 0.5%. The raw public data were reprocessed by TCRdb itself: fastp quality trimming at Q25, MiXCR clonotype calling, in-frame beta chains only. Rows with one shared CDR3 protein collapse into an entry with the most common genes and DNA. In this record, the V and J calls reflect TCRdb's handling and not the investigators' own analysis. In all, the sample holds about 3,000 distinct CDR3 sequences, and about a third of those were seen once. The ten largest make up about 16% of the sample.

On this clonotype: It lacks a known antigen. Within one base of it there is no much larger clone, and no base qualities were kept.

Sequences were obtained from lung tumor tissue. The receptor comes from a man between 65 and 80 years old with non-small cell lung cancer. The chain uses TRBV13 and TRBJ2-1; the D gene cannot be resolved reliably. The DNA reads as follows: TGTGCCAGCAGCCATAACAATGAGCAGTTCTTC. It codes for CASSHNNEQFF.